A single TCR beta chain is shown here with its context. Its antigen is currently not known. The record has no base qualities; no much larger clone is one base away. Systemically healthy Caucasian individuals from Russia, 35 to 50 in total and aged about 6 to 90 years, were included as donors. About 10 milliliters of peripheral blood were collected from each donor into EDTA-treated Vacutainer tubes. Ficoll-Paque density-gradient centrifugation was used to isolate PBMCs, with at least 6.5 million per sample. Total RNA was extracted from PBMCs with Trizol reagent, with at least 6 micrograms obtained per sample. The percentages of naive CD45RAhigh/CD27high T cells were determined by flow cytometry on a PBMC aliquot from every donor. This sample was included in a study of blood T cells in healthy people across ages (dated by TCRdb to between 2014 and 2017). Regarding the study in general: Template switching captured roughly one uniquely barcoded TCR beta cDNA molecule per two T cells in model experiments. Using deep sequencing normalized with unique cDNA molecular identifiers, the study measured how TCR beta repertoire diversity changes with age. The donors were divided into four age groups: young (average approximately 16 years), middle-aged (approximately 42), aged (about 56) and long-lived (approximately 74). Donors of different ages were randomly distributed across sequencing lanes to avoid experimental bias. For two donors (one aged 18 to 29 and one aged 80 or older), the study analyzed two additional independent replicas of 1 million unique cDNA reads from the same blood draw. Findings and caveats that apply to the study as a whole: Conclusive comparison of naive and antigen-experienced compartments was prevented by the profiling of bulk unsorted PBMCs. Because the CMV infection status of the donors was unknown, age-related changes in expanded clonotypes may potentially have been confounded. Compared with the aged group, the long-lived group had more naive CD4+ T cells, fewer expanded clones and increased TCR diversity, suggesting age selection. Observed TCR beta diversity per million T cells fell roughly linearly with age, and a significant reduction was already apparent by age about 38. Estimates of total diversity based on one million sequenced T cells were considered lower bounds and underestimates. Observed TCR beta diversity correlated strongly with the percentage of naive T cells measured by flow cytometry.

To prepare the library, 5' RACE was applied. TCRdb lists the instrument as Illumina HiSeq 2500. A second PCR of roughly 7 to 11 cycles was performed with a sample-barcoded 5' primer and a J-beta primer mix. A unique molecular identifier was introduced onto each TCR beta cDNA molecule by a template-switch 5' adaptor carrying 12 random nucleotides. At least 3 million CDR3-containing paired-end reads were obtained from each sample. First-strand cDNA was synthesized from all RNA with the Mint cDNA synthesis kit, primed by a TRBC-specific oligonucleotide. All cDNA was treated with uracil-DNA glycosylase and then went through a first 18-cycle PCR with the universal primers M1SS and BC2_uni_R. In the original analysis: For normalization, 1 million high-quality reads were randomly selected from each sample, with every read carrying a distinct molecular identifier. Instead of being binned into consensus sequences, reads with shared molecular identifiers were discarded. MiTCR, run with a Q25 quality threshold and the strictest error-elimination algorithm, handled CDR3 identification, clonotype clustering and error correction. A nonparametric unseen species model using Euler transformation provided a lower-bound estimate of total TCR beta diversity. TCRdb passed the public sequencing reads through fastp at Q25 and MiXCR, retaining productive beta sequences. CDR3 protein sequences are deduplicated, and each keeps its most common genes and DNA. The V and J calls shown here were made by TCRdb, not taken from the authors' results. The sample has approximately 800,000 distinct CDR3 sequences on record, roughly 60% of them singletons. The top ten clonotypes cover around 22% of the sample.

V and J are trimmed by 1 base and 2 bases, and the gene matches miss 12 bases of the junction. From the cysteine through the phenylalanine, the CDR3 covers 18 amino acids. Only CDR3 DNA is held: 54 bases, read in frame from base 1. Sequencing used blood. The V and J segments used are TRBV12-3 or TRBV12-4 and TRBJ2-3, with 7 bases in between that match TRBD2. The receptor comes from a man aged 25-45 years in good health. The CDR3 region: CASSLESRWLADTDTQYF. The sequenced DNA is TGTGCCAGCAGTTTAGAGTCGAGGTGGCTAGCGGACACAGATACGCAGTATTTT.